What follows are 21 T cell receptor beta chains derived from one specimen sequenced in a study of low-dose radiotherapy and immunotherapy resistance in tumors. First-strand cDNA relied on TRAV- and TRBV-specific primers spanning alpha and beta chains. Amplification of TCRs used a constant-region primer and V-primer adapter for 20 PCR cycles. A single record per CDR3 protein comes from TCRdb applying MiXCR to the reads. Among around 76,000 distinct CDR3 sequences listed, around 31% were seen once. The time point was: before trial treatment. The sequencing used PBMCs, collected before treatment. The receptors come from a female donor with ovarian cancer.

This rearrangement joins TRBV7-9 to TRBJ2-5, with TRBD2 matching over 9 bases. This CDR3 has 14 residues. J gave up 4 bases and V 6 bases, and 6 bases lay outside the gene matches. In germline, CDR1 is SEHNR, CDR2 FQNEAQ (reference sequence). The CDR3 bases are TGTGCCAGCAGAGGTAGCGGGAGTGGAGAGACCCAGTACTTC. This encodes CASRGSGSGETQYF.

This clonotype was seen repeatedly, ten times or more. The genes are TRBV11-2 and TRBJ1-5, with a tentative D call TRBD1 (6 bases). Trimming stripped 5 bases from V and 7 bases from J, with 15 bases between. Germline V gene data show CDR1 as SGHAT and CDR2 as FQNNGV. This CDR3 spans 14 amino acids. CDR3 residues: CASSKGPGDQPQHF. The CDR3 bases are TGTGCCAGCAGCAAGGGGCCAGGGGACCAGCCCCAGCATTTT.

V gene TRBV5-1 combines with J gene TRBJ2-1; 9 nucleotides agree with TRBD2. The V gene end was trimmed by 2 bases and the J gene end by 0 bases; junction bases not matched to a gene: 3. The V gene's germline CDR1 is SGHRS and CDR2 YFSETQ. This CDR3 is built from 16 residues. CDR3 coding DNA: TGCGCCAGCAGCTTCGCAGCGGGAGGCTCCTACAATGAGCAGTTCTTC. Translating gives CASSFAAGGSYNEQFF.

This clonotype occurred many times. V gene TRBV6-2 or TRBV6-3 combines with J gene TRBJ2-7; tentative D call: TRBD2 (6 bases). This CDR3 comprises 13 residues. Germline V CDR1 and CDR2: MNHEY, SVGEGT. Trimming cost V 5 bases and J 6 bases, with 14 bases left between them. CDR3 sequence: CASSASGVGEQYF. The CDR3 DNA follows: TGTGCCAGCAGTGCCTCGGGGGTCGGCGAGCAGTACTTC.

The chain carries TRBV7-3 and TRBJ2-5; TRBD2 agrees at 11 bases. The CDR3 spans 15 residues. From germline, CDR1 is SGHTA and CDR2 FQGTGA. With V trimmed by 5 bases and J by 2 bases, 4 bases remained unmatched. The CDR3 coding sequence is TGTGCCAGCAGCCCTAGCGGGGGGATTCAAGAGACCCAGTACTTC. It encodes CASSPSGGIQETQYF.

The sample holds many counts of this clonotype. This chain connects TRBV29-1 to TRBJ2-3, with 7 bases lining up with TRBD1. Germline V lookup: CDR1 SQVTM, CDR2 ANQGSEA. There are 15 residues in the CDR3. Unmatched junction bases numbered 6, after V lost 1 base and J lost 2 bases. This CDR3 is CSVEGTDRITDTQYF. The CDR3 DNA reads TGCAGCGTTGAAGGGACGGACAGGATCACAGATACGCAGTATTTT.

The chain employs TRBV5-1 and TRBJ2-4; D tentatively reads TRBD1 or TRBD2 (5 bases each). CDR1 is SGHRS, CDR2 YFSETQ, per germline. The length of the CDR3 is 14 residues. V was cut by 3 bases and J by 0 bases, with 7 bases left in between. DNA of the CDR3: TGCGCCAGCAGCTCCGGGACAGCCAAAAACATTCAGTACTTC. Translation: CASSSGTAKNIQYF. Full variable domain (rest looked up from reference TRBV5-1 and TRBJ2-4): KAGVTQTPRYLIKTRGQQVTLSCSPISGHRSVSWYQQTPGQGLQFLFEYFSETQRNKGNFPGRFSGRQFSNSRSEMNVSTLELGDSALYLCASSSGTAKNIQYFGAGTRLSVL.

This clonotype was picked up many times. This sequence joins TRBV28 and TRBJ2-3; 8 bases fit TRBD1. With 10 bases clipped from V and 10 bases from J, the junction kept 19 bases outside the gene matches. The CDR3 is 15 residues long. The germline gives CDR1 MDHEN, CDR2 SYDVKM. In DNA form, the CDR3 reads TGTGCCACTAAGGGCGGGACAGGACCCTTTTCAGCGCAGTATTTT. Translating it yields CATKGGTGPFSAQYF.

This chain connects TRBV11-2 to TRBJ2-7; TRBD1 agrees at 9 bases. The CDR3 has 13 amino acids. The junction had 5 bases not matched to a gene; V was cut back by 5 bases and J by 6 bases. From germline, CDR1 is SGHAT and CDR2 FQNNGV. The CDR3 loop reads CASSRDRVGEQYF. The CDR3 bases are TGTGCCAGCAGCCGGGACAGGGTTGGCGAGCAGTACTTC.

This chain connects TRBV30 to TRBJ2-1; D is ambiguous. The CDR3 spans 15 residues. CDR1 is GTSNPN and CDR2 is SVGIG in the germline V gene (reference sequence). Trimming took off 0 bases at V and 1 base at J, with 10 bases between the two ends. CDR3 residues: CAWSVGPISYNEQFF. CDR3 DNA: TGTGCCTGGAGTGTCGGGCCGATTTCCTACAATGAGCAGTTCTTC.

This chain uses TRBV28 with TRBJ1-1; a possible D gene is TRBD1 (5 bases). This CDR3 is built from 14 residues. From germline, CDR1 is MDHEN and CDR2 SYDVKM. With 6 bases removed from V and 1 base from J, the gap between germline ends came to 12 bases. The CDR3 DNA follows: TGTGCCAGCAGGGCCAGGGCACCGAACACTGAAGCTTTCTTT. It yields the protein CASRARAPNTEAFF. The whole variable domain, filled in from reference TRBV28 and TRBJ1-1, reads DVKVTQSSRYLVKRTGEKVFLECVQDMDHENMFWYRQDPGLGLRLIYFSYDVKMKEKGDIPEGYSVSREKKERFSLILESASTNQTSMYLCASRARAPNTEAFFGQGTRLTVV.

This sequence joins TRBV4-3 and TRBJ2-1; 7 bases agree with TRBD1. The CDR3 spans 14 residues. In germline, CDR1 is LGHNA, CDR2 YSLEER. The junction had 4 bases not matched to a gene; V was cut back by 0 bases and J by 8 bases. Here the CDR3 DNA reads TGCGCCAGCAGCCAAGACAAGGGGGCCGATGAGCAGTTCTTC. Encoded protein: CASSQDKGADEQFF.

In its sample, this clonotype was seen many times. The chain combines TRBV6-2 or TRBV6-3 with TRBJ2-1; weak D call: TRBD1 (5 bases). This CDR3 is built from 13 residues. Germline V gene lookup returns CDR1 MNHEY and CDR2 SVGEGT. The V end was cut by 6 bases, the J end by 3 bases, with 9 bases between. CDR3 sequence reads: CASSQDNYNEQFF. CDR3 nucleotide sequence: TGTGCCAGCAGCCAGGACAACTACAATGAGCAGTTCTTC.

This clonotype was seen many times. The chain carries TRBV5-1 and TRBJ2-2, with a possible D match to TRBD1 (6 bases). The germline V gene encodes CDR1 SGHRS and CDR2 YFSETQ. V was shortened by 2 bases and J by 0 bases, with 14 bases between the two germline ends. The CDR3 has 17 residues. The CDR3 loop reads CASSLGHQGPNTGELFF. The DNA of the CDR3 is TGCGCCAGCAGCTTAGGACACCAGGGGCCGAACACCGGGGAGCTGTTTTTT.

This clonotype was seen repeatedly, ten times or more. The CDR3 coding sequence is TGTGCCAGCAGGGAACCTCGAGCATTTTCCTACGAGCAGTACTTC. As protein: CASREPRAFSYEQYF. This chain uses TRBV28 with TRBJ2-7; D is ambiguous. The V and J ends lost 6 bases and 1 base respectively, with 16 bases between them. Germline V lookup: CDR1 MDHEN, CDR2 SYDVKM. The CDR3 totals 15 residues.

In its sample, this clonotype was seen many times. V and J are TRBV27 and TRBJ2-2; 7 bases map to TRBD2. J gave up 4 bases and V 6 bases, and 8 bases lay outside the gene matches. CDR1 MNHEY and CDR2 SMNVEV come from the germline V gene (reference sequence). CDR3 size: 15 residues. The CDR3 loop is CASSPPGLLTGELFF. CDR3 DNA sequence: TGTGCCAGCAGCCCCCCGGGACTACTCACCGGGGAGCTGTTTTTT.

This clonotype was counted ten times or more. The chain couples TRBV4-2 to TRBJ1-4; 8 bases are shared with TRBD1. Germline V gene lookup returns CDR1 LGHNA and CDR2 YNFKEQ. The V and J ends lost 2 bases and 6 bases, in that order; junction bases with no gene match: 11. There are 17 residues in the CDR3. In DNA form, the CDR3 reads TGTGCCAGCAGCCAAACCAATCAGGGGGCCTTCGATGAAAAACTGTTTTTT. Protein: CASSQTNQGAFDEKLFF.

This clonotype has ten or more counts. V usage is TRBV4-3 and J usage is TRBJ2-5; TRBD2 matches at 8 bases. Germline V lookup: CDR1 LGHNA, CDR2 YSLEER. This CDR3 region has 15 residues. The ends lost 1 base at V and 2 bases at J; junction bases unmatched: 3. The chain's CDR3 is CASSQVAGMQETQYF. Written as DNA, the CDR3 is TGCGCCAGCAGCCAAGTAGCGGGAATGCAAGAGACCCAGTACTTC.

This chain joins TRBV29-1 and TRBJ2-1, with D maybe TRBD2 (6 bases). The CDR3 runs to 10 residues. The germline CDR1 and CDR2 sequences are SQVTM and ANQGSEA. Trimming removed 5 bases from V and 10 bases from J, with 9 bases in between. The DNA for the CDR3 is TGCAGCGTTCGGGACTCCGAGCAGTTCTTC. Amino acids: CSVRDSEQFF.

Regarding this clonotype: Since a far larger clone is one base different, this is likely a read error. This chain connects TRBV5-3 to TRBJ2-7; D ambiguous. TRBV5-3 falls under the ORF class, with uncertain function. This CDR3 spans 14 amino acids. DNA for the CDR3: TGCGCCGGCTCAGAGTTATCAGTAGACCACGAGCAGTACTTC. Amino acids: CAGSELSVDHEQYF.

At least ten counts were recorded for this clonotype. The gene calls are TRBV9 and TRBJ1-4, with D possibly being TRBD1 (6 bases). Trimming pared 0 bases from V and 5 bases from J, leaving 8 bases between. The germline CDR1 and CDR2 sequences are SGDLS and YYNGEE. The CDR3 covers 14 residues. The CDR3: CASSVATGNEKLFF. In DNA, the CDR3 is TGTGCCAGCAGCGTAGCGACAGGAAATGAAAAACTGTTTTTT.